The subject of this entry is one T cell receptor beta chain. The data were obtained in a study of OX40 agonist ivuxolimab in advanced cancers. Some clones are missing from TCRdb's copy, which holds only in-frame ones; the method was immunoSEQ multiplex PCR. The sample contains roughly 97,000 clones, 70% to 90% of which appear only once. V was pared by 4 bases and J by 4 bases, with 11 bases of the junction left unmatched. The CDR3 is made up of 16 amino acids. Germline-derived CDR1 and CDR2 are MNHEY and SVGAGI. This TCR derives from an adult with an advanced solid tumor such as melanoma, head and neck, liver or kidney cancer. Sequences were derived from CD4+ or CD8+ T cells sorted from blood, sampled in a trial of the OX40 agonist ivuxolimab. This sequence joins TRBV6-5 and TRBJ1-2, with TRBD1 matching over 8 bases. In DNA form, the CDR3 reads TGTGCCAGCAGTTCCCTACCTCGGACAGGGATCTATGGCTACACCTTC. Its protein product is CASSSLPRTGIYGYTF.